This passage covers 6 T cell receptor beta chains from one sample sequenced in a study of shared clonotypes between healthy human individuals. Sequencing was performed with immunoSEQ multiplex PCR; in TCRdb, only in-frame clones are kept and a portion is missing. The top ten clones hold approximately 1.2% of a sample with nearly 2 million clones, approximately 94% of them seen once. Naive CD8 cells lacked CD45RO, underwent positive selection for CCR7 and left out terminally differentiated effector memory CD45RA+ cells. The sequenced sample was naive CD8+ T cells sorted from blood. These receptors all stem from a man between 18 and 35 years old in good health.

The chain has TRBV7-9 and TRBJ2-7; D remains ambiguous. Per germline, CDR1 SEHNR and CDR2 FQNEAQ (reference sequence). Trimming shortened V by 3 bases and J by 6 bases, and 6 bases separated the two germline ends. There are 11 residues in the CDR3. The CDR3 DNA reads as TGTGCCAGCAGCTTCCTCGGCGAGCAGTACTTC. Its protein product is CASSFLGEQYF.

The rearrangement uses TRBV6-5 and TRBJ1-1; 7 nucleotides match TRBD1. This CDR3 region has 16 residues. CDR1 and CDR2 (germline): MNHEY, SVGAGI. V was pared by 4 bases and J by 1 base, with 9 bases of the junction left unmatched. DNA for the CDR3: TGTGCCAGCAGTTCATTTGCCGGGACAGCGAACACTGAAGCTTTCTTT. This codes for CASSSFAGTANTEAFF.

Turning to this clone: Other DNA sequences of this sample code for an identical CDR3. The genes are TRBV6-5 and TRBJ2-1; D remains unclear. The CDR3 spans 13 residues. V gave up 0 bases and J gave up 3 bases, with 3 bases separating them. Germline CDR1 and CDR2: MNHEY and SVGAGI. The CDR3 nucleotides are TGTGCCAGCAGTTACTCGAGCTACAATGAGCAGTTCTTC. Amino acids: CASSYSSYNEQFF.

This chain links TRBV6-6 with TRBJ2-7, with 8 bases fitting TRBD1. Per the germline V gene, CDR1 is MNHNY and CDR2 is SVGAGI (reference sequence). This CDR3 has 13 amino acids. The junction had 4 bases not matched to a gene; V was cut back by 6 bases and J by 3 bases. CDR3 DNA sequence: TGTGCCAGCAGCGACGGACAGGGCTACGAGCAGTACTTC. Protein product: CASSDGQGYEQYF.

The rearrangement links TRBV5-1 to TRBJ2-3, with 9 bases identical to TRBD1. Germline V gene lookup returns CDR1 SGHRS and CDR2 YFSETQ. The trim removed 4 bases at V and 4 bases at J, leaving 19 bases unmatched. The CDR3 sequence is 19 residues long. The CDR3 protein is CASSNRDRERGAGADTQYF. As DNA, the CDR3 is TGCGCCAGCAGCAACCGGGACAGGGAACGAGGGGCAGGGGCAGATACGCAGTATTTT.

CDR3 loop: CASSHGPPRDYEQYF. The DNA for the CDR3 is TGTGCCAGCAGCCACGGACCCCCTAGAGACTACGAGCAGTACTTC. The chain carries TRBV7-2 and TRBJ2-7, with D uncertain. V lost 5 bases and J 3 bases, leaving 17 bases between the germline ends. The CDR3 is made up of 15 amino acids. Looked up from germline, CDR1 is SGHTA and CDR2 is FQGNSA. Drawing the rest from reference TRBV7-2 and TRBJ2-7, the complete variable domain is GAGVSQSPSNKVTEKGKDVELRCDPISGHTALYWYRQSLGQGLEFLIYFQGNSAPDKSGLPSDRFSAERTGGSVSTLTIQRTQQEDSAVYLCASSHGPPRDYEQYFGPGTRLTVT.